The TCR beta chain described here comes from a study of response to subunit inactivated influenza vaccine. Overall study results and limits: Authors suggested each seasonal flu vaccination may recruit only limited numbers of new T cells.

CDR1 and CDR2 (germline): SGHTA, FQGNSA. This CDR3 contains 16 residues. V dropped 5 bases and J dropped 4; count of bases not matched to a gene: 11. MiXCR, applied by TCRdb to the RT-PCR reads, yields one record per CDR3 protein. The sample contains more than 550,000 distinct CDR3 sequences, approximately 10% of which appear only once. With respect to this clonotype: The antigen is undetermined.

Separately, the same data were catalogued under a study of T cells expressing NK-cell markers. That report notes: It was by 5'RACE template switching with UMIs that TCR beta cDNA was made. Beta-chain profiling covered CD3+CD56+NKG2C+, CD3+CD56+NKG2C- and CD3+CD56-NKG2C+ sorted subsets. HCMV serostatus: most of the eight sequenced donors positive, one negative. There were a handful of donors in whom these clonotypes also led the CD3+CD56-NKG2C+ fraction.

This sequence was found in a man aged 50-59 years who received an inactivated influenza vaccine. This specimen was PBMCs from blood, taken on the day of vaccination. V is TRBV7-2 and J is TRBJ2-3; 8 positions agree with TRBD1. The CDR3 region is CASSPDRVRWSDTQYF. CDR3 sequence (DNA): TGTGCCAGCAGCCCGGACAGGGTACGTTGGTCAGATACGCAGTATTTT.